This TCR beta chain came from a study of a mutant IDH1 vaccine in newly diagnosed glioma. Study at large: Receipt of radiotherapy, temozolomide, or both preceded the study, and most received both. Whole-study results and caveats: Researchers report vaccine-induced immune responses in approximately 93% of patients. Apparently unrelated to pseudoprogression were changes in the top peripheral T cell clonotypes.

The repertoire was sequenced with immunoSEQ multiplex PCR; TCRdb's copy has only in-frame clones and lacks some. The sample lists approximately 36,000 clones; just under 95% were seen once. Of note for this clone: The antigen is not known.

The CDR3 length is 13 residues. Germline trimming cut 3 bases from V and 4 bases from J; bases unmatched to any gene: 1. In germline, CDR1 is KGHSH, CDR2 LQKENI. Noted time point: baseline, week 1 (first vaccination visit). Regarding treatment: pre-vaccination baseline after standard-of-care therapy. Donors had new IDH1-mutant astrocytomas of WHO grade 3 or 4 (ATRX-lost). The rearrangement uses TRBV18 and TRBJ1-2; 8 bases map to TRBD1. The receptor's source is a man aged 18 to 35 with glioma. The source material was PBMCs, sampled from a glioma patient treated with radiotherapy, temozolomide or both. This CDR3 is CASSPDRGYGYTF. CDR3 DNA sequence: TGTGCCAGCTCACCCGACAGGGGCTATGGCTACACCTTC. Variable domain in full (rest from reference TRBV18 and TRBJ1-2): NAGVMQNPRHLVRRRGQEARLRCSPMKGHSHVYWYRQLPEEGLKFMVYLQKENIIDESGMPKERFSAEFPKEGPSILRIQQVVRGDSAAYFCASSPDRGYGYTFGSGTRLTVV.